Each of the 27 T cell receptor beta chains below was sequenced from the same sample in a study of control samples from healthy donors and cancer patients. The method was immunoSEQ multiplex PCR; TCRdb's version includes in-frame clones alone and lacks a portion of them. This table holds under 75,000 clones, roughly 85% found once. The specimen was blood. The receptor source for this set is a man between 40 and 49 years old in good health.

This clone was seen only a few times. The rearrangement joins TRBV6-2 or TRBV6-3 to TRBJ1-5; D unresolved. CDR1 is MNHEY, CDR2 SVGEGT, per germline. V was trimmed by 2 bases and J by 11 bases, leaving 10 bases between them. The CDR3 extends over 12 amino acids. In DNA form, the CDR3 reads TGTGCCAGCAGTTACCCTAGTGTGGCCCAGCATTTT. This translates into CASSYPSVAQHF.

V gene TRBV27 combines with J gene TRBJ2-7; a weak D match, TRBD2 (5 bases). Trimming pared 5 bases from V and 8 bases from J, leaving 16 bases between. Germline V gene data show CDR1 as MNHEY and CDR2 as SMNVEV (reference sequence). The CDR3 is 13 amino acids. Here the CDR3 DNA reads TGTGCCAGCAGTCCGAGGACTGGAGAAAAGCAGTACTTC. Its protein is CASSPRTGEKQYF.

The gene calls are TRBV7-9 and TRBJ2-5, with D perhaps matching TRBD2 (5 bases). This CDR3 has 15 amino acids. Trimming shortened V by 5 bases and J by 3 bases, and 16 bases separated the two germline ends. The germline V gene encodes CDR1 SEHNR and CDR2 FQNEAQ (reference sequence). The CDR3 DNA sequence: TGTGCCAGCAGCCCGGCGGGCATAAAGAAAGAGACCCAGTACTTC. Translating it yields CASSPAGIKKETQYF.

The chain links TRBV7-9 to TRBJ1-6, with D perhaps matching TRBD1 (5 bases). CDR3 size: 14 residues. V shed 3 bases and J shed 7 bases, with 10 bases lying between them. Germline V gives CDR1 SEHNR, CDR2 FQNEAQ (reference sequence). The CDR3 protein is CASSLSGDNSPLHF. Here the CDR3 DNA reads TGTGCCAGCAGCTTGTCTGGGGACAATTCACCCCTCCACTTT.

The chain is built from TRBV5-1 and TRBJ2-2; 14 bases are a match to TRBD2. J gave up 4 bases and V 2 bases, and 7 bases lay outside the gene matches. CDR3 size: 18 residues. Germline V gene lookup returns CDR1 SGHRS and CDR2 YFSETQ. CDR3 amino acids: CASSLPTSGGARTGELFF. The CDR3 DNA reads TGCGCCAGCAGCTTACCGACTAGCGGGGGGGCGCGCACCGGGGAGCTGTTTTTT.

The chain carries TRBV7-2 and TRBJ1-2, with 11 nucleotides matching TRBD1. Germline CDR1 and CDR2: SGHTA and FQGNSA. CDR3 size: 16 residues. J lost 4 bases, V lost 3 bases, and 7 bases had no gene match. CDR3 residues: CASSFGQGAEGYGYTF. The CDR3 nucleotides are TGTGCCAGCAGCTTTGGACAGGGGGCTGAGGGCTATGGCTACACCTTC.

The V gene is TRBV7-9, the J gene TRBJ2-5, with D perhaps matching TRBD1 (5 bases). Trimming shortened V by 5 bases and J by 0 bases, and 22 bases separated the two germline ends. The germline V gene has CDR1 SEHNR and CDR2 FQNEAQ (reference sequence). This CDR3 spans 18 amino acids. CDR3 in amino acids: CASSARGAGDMYQETQYF. CDR3 DNA sequence: TGTGCCAGCAGCGCCCGTGGGGCAGGAGATATGTACCAAGAGACCCAGTACTTC.

V and J are TRBV11-1 and TRBJ2-7; D call uncertain. CDR1 is SGHAT, CDR2 FQDESV, per germline (reference sequence). This CDR3 has 13 amino acids. Between the trimmed V and J ends, which lost 5 bases and 5 bases, there was a span of 13 bases. In DNA form, the CDR3 reads TGTGCCAGCAGCACAGACATCATCCACGAGCAGTACTTC. Its translation: CASSTDIIHEQYF.

V gene TRBV6-5 combines with J gene TRBJ2-7, with TRBD1 as a possible D gene (6 bases). CDR3 length: 15 residues. CDR1 is MNHEY and CDR2 is SVGAGI in the germline V gene. Trimming took 6 bases from V and 5 from J, leaving 20 bases between them. CDR3 bases: TGTGCCAGCAGCAATATACAGGGTCTAGATAACGAGCAGTACTTC. This translates into CASSNIQGLDNEQYF.

This chain uses TRBV5-6 with TRBJ1-1, with D perhaps matching TRBD1 (5 bases). The CDR3 length is 12 residues. CDR1 is SGHDT, CDR2 YYEEEE, per germline. V gave up 3 bases and J gave up 8 bases, with 11 bases separating them. The CDR3 protein is CASSYRRTEAFF. DNA of the CDR3: TGTGCCAGCAGCTATCGACGGACAGAAGCTTTCTTT.

This chain connects TRBV10-3 to TRBJ2-1; the D gene is possibly TRBD2 (5 bases). V was clipped by 3 bases and J by 5 bases, with 8 bases between them. Germline values: CDR1 ENHRY, CDR2 SYGVKD. CDR3 length equals 13 residues. CDR3 region: CAISDGLNNEQFF. In DNA form, the CDR3 reads TGTGCCATCAGTGACGGACTTAACAATGAGCAGTTCTTC.

The chain couples TRBV14 to TRBJ1-1, with a tentative D call TRBD1 (6 bases). The CDR3 loop spans 16 amino acids. The V end lost 5 bases, the J end lost 4 bases, and 20 bases lay between the germline ends. Germline V lookup: CDR1 SGHDN, CDR2 FVKESK. In DNA, the CDR3 is TGTGCCAGCAGCTTAAAGGGGGGCCCGGGTGCCACTGAAGCTTTCTTT. It yields the protein CASSLKGGPGATEAFF.

The CDR3 DNA sequence: TGTGCCAGCTCACCGAACACCGCGGGCACTGAAGCTTTCTTT. Amino acids: CASSPNTAGTEAFF. The chain combines TRBV18 with TRBJ1-1; D call uncertain. Germline CDR1 is KGHSH and CDR2 is LQKENI. This CDR3 is 14 amino acids long. Between the trimmed V and J ends, which lost 3 bases and 4 bases, there was a span of 12 bases. The complete variable domain, with remaining parts taken from reference TRBV18 and TRBJ1-1, reads NAGVMQNPRHLVRRRGQEARLRCSPMKGHSHVYWYRQLPEEGLKFMVYLQKENIIDESGMPKERFSAEFPKEGPSILRIQQVVRGDSAAYFCASSPNTAGTEAFFGQGTRLTVV.

A note on this clone: The conserved final phenylalanine or tryptophan is absent from the CDR3, which likely points to a read error. The gene calls are TRBV7-9 and TRBJ1-2, with D unclear. CDR3 length: 14 amino acids. Germline V gene data show CDR1 as SEHNR and CDR2 as FQNEAQ (reference sequence). Deletions cut 5 bases from V and 7 bases from J, with 17 bases between. The CDR3 bases are TGTGCCAGCAGCCCCCGAGGACGGTATCCTGGCTACACCCTC. Translation gives CASSPRGRYPGYTL.

The chain links TRBV6-6 to TRBJ2-7; unclear D gene. Trimming pared 4 bases from V and 0 bases from J, leaving 7 bases between. The CDR3 is 13 residues long. Germline V CDR1 and CDR2: MNHNY, SVGAGI (reference sequence). The CDR3 reads CASSSRSSYEQYF. The CDR3 DNA is TGTGCCAGCAGTTCCCGTAGCTCCTACGAGCAGTACTTC.

This clone was counted only a few times. The V and J genes are TRBV7-9 and TRBJ2-5; D ambiguous. V lost 1 base and J 1 base, leaving 7 bases between the germline ends. The CDR3 runs to 14 residues. Per germline, CDR1 SEHNR and CDR2 FQNEAQ (reference sequence). CDR3 region: CASSLGLSQETQYF. In nucleotides, the CDR3 is TGTGCCAGCAGCTTAGGCCTATCCCAAGAGACCCAGTACTTC.

The V and J genes are TRBV5-6 and TRBJ2-5, with D unclear. CDR3 length: 11 residues. The V gene's germline CDR1 is SGHDT and CDR2 YYEEEE. The V end lost 2 bases, the J end lost 1 base, and 0 bases lay between the germline ends. Here the CDR3 reads CASSFQETQYF. The CDR3 coding sequence is TGTGCCAGCAGCTTCCAAGAGACCCAGTACTTC.

The chain uses TRBV4-3 and TRBJ2-7; D gene ambiguous. Trimming removed 0 bases from V and 1 base from J, with 7 bases in between. The CDR3 spans 14 residues. Germline CDR1 LGHNA, CDR2 YSLEER. CDR3 bases: TGCGCCAGCAGCCAAGATCTGGGTTCCTACGAGCAGTACTTC. It specifies CASSQDLGSYEQYF.

CDR3 DNA: TGTGCCAGCAGTTACGAAGGTCCTGGAAACACCATATATTTT. Protein: CASSYEGPGNTIYF. The chain is built from TRBV6-2 or TRBV6-3 and TRBJ1-3; the D is unclear. The CDR3 contains 14 residues. In germline, CDR1 is MNHEY, CDR2 SVGEGT. The V end lost 2 bases, the J end lost 2 bases, and 7 bases lay between the germline ends.

This chain uses TRBV9 with TRBJ2-2; no definite D call. The CDR3 is 16 residues long. The germline gives CDR1 SGDLS, CDR2 YYNGEE. V was trimmed by 7 bases and J by 5 bases, leaving 21 bases between them. Written as DNA, the CDR3 is TGTGCCAGCGGCGCGAACCCCGGAAGGGATACCGGGGAGCTGTTTTTT. This translates into CASGANPGRDTGELFF.

The CDR3 DNA sequence: TGTGCCAGCAGCAAGACAGGCTTGAGGTACGAGCAGTACTTC. Its translation is CASSKTGLRYEQYF. The chain couples TRBV28 to TRBJ2-7; the D gene is possibly TRBD1 (6 bases). Germline lookup yields CDR1 MDHEN and CDR2 SYDVKM. CDR3 length: 14 amino acids. Trimming shortened V by 6 bases and J by 4 bases, and 16 bases separated the two germline ends. The variable domain in full, completed from reference TRBV28 and TRBJ2-7, reads DVKVTQSSRYLVKRTGEKVFLECVQDMDHENMFWYRQDPGLGLRLIYFSYDVKMKEKGDIPEGYSVSREKKERFSLILESASTNQTSMYLCASSKTGLRYEQYFGPGTRLTVT.

J is TRBJ1-4 and V is TRBV14, with a weak D call TRBD1 (5 bases). V lost 5 bases and J lost 6, with 13 bases in between. The CDR3 spans 14 residues. CDR1 SGHDN and CDR2 FVKESK come from the germline V gene. The CDR3 protein is CASSDAGYYEKLFF. CDR3 nucleotide sequence: TGTGCCAGCAGCGACGCAGGGTACTATGAAAAACTGTTTTTT.

The chain is built from TRBV7-2 and TRBJ2-7, with TRBD2 matching 8 bases. There are 13 residues in the CDR3. Germline V gene lookup returns CDR1 SGHTA and CDR2 FQGNSA. V lost 3 bases to trimming and J lost 3 bases; unmatched junction nucleotides: 1. In DNA, the CDR3 is TGTGCCAGCAGCTTTGCGGGGGGCTACGAGCAGTACTTC. This codes for CASSFAGGYEQYF.

The chain is built from TRBV5-1 and TRBJ1-2, with 9 bases lining up with TRBD1. Germline-derived CDR1 and CDR2 are SGHRS and YFSETQ. V lost 4 bases and J lost 2; bases outside the gene matches: 9. This CDR3 has 16 residues. In nucleotides, the CDR3 is TGCGCCAGCAGCCCTATAGGACAGGGGCCCAACTATGGCTACACCTTC. It translates to CASSPIGQGPNYGYTF.

J is TRBJ2-3 and V is TRBV29-1, with D perhaps matching TRBD2 (5 bases). Germline V gene sequence: CDR1 SQVTM, CDR2 ANQGSEA. V lost 2 bases and J 4 bases, leaving 13 bases between the germline ends. This CDR3 contains 14 residues. DNA of the CDR3: TGCAGCGTTGAATGGGCTAGCAGGCCAGATACGCAGTATTTT. Amino acid sequence: CSVEWASRPDTQYF.

This chain links TRBV3-1 (or the pseudogene TRBV3-2) with TRBJ2-3; D could derive from TRBD1 or TRBD2 (6 bases each). This CDR3 spans 17 amino acids. V gave up 3 bases and J gave up 3 bases, with 19 bases separating them. Per the germline V gene, CDR1 is LGHDT and CDR2 is YNNKEL (reference sequence). The CDR3 is CASSQRGWGGGTDTQYF. The CDR3 nucleotides read TGTGCCAGCAGCCAGAGGGGGTGGGGAGGAGGTACAGATACGCAGTATTTT.

V usage is TRBV5-6 and J usage is TRBJ2-7, with 8 bases that match TRBD1. This CDR3 spans 16 amino acids. CDR1 and CDR2 from the germline V gene are SGHDT and YYEEEE. V lost 0 bases to trimming and J lost 1 base; unmatched junction nucleotides: 6. As DNA, the CDR3 is TGTGCCAGCAGCTTGGACCGGACAGGGAGGTCCTACGAGCAGTACTTC. Protein: CASSLDRTGRSYEQYF.